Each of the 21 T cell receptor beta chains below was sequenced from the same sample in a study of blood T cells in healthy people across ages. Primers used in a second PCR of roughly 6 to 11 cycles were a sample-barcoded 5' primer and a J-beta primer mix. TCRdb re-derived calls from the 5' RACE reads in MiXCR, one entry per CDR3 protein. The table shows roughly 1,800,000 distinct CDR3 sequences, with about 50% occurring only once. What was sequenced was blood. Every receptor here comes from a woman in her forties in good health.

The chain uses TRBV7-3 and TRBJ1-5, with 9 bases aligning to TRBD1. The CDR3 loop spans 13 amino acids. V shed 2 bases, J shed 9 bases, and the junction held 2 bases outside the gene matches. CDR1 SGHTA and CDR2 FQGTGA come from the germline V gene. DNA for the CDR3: TGTGCCAGCAGCTTAGAGACAGGGGGGCCCCAGCATTTT. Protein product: CASSLETGGPQHF.

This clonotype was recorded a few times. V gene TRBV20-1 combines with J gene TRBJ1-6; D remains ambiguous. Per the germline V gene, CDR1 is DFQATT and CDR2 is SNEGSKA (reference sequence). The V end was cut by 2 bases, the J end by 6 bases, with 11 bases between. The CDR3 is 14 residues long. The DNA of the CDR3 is TGCAGTGCTAGATCCCGGACGGGTAATTCACCCCTCCACTTT. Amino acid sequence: CSARSRTGNSPLHF.

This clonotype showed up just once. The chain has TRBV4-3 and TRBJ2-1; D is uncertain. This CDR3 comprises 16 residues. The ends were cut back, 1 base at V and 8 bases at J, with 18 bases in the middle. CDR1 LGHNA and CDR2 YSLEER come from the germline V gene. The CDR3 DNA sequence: TGCGCCAGCAGCCAAGGGTACCAGCGCCCTACAGATGAGCAGTTCTTC. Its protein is CASSQGYQRPTDEQFF.

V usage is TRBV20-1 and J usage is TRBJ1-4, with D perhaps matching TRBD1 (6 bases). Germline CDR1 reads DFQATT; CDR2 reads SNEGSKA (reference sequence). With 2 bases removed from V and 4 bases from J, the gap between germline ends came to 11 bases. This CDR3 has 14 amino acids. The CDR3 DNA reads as TGCAGTGCTAGATCAGGGGAGGATAATGAAAAACTGTTTTTT. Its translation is CSARSGEDNEKLFF.

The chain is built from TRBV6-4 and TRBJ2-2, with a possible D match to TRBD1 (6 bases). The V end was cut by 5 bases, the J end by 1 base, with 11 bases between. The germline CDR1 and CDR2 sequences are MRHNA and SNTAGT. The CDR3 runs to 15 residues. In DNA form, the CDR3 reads TGTGCCAGCAGTAGCTCGACAGGGAACACCGGGGAGCTGTTTTTT. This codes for CASSSSTGNTGELFF.

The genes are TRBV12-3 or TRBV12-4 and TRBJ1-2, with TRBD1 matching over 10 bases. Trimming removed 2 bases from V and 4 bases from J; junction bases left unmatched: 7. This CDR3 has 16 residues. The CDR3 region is CASSLTDRGVGYGYTF. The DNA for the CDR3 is TGTGCCAGCAGTTTAACGGACAGGGGGGTTGGCTATGGCTACACCTTC.

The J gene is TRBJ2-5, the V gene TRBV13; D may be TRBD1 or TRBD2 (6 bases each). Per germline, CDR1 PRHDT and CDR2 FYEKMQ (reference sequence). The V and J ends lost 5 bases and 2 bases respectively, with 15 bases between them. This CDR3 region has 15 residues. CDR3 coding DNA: TGTGCCAGCAGCCCTCGCCAAGGGGGGCAAGAGACCCAGTACTTC. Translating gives CASSPRQGGQETQYF.

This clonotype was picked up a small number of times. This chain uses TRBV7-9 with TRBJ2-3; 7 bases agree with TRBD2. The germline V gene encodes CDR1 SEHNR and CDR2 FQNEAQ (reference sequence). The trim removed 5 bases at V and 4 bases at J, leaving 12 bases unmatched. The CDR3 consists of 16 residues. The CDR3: CASSGHGGGRADTQYF. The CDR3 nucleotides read TGTGCCAGCAGCGGACATGGGGGGGGAAGGGCAGATACGCAGTATTTT.

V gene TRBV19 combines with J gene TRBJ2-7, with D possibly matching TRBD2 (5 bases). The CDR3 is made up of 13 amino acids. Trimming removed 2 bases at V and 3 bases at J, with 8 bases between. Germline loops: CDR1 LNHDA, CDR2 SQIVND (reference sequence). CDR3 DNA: TGTGCCAGTAGTATACGGGAAAACTACGAGCAGTACTTC. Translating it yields CASSIRENYEQYF. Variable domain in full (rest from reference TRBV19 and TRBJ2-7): DGGITQSPKYLFRKEGQNVTLSCEQNLNHDAMYWYRQDPGQGLRLIYYSQIVNDFQKGDIAEGYSVSREKKESFPLTVTSAQKNPTAFYLCASSIRENYEQYFGPGTRLTVT.

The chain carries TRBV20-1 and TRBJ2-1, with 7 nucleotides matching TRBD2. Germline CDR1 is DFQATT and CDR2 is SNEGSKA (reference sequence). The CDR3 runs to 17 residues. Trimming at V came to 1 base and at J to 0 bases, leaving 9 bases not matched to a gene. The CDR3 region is CSARAPRGDSSYNEQFF. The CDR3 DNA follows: TGCAGTGCTAGAGCCCCCCGGGGGGATAGCTCCTACAATGAGCAGTTCTTC.

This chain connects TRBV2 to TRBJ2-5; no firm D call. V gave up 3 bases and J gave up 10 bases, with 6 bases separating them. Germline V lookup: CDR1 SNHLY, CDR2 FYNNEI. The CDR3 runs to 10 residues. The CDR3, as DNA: TGTGCCAGCAGTGACCAGATCCAGTACTTC. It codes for CASSDQIQYF. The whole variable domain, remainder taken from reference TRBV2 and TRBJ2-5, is EPEVTQTPSHQVTQMGQEVILRCVPISNHLYFYWYRQILGQKVEFLVSFYNNEISEKSEIFDDQFSVERPDGSNFTLKIRSTKLEDSAMYFCASSDQIQYFGPGTRLLVL.

The CDR3 here is CASSYSVLSNQPQHF. In DNA, the CDR3 is TGTGCCAGCAGTTACTCGGTCCTTAGCAATCAGCCCCAGCATTTT. The chain joins TRBV6-5 to TRBJ1-5; D is uncertain. Germline V gene data show CDR1 as MNHEY and CDR2 as SVGAGI. CDR3 size: 15 residues. The germline V and J ends were trimmed by 0 bases and 0 bases, with 6 bases remaining between them.

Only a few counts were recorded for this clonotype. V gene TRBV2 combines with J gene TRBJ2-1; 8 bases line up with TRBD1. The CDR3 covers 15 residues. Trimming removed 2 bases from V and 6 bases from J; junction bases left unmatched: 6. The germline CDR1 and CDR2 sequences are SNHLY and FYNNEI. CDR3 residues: CASSELGQVGNEQFF. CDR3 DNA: TGTGCCAGCAGTGAATTGGGACAGGTGGGCAATGAGCAGTTCTTC.

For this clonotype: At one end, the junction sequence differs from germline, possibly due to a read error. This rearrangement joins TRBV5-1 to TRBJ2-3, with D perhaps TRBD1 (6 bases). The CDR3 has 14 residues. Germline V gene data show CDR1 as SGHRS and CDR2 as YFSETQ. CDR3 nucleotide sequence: TGCGCCAGCACCGCGACAGGAGGCACAGGTACGCAGTATTTT. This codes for CASTATGGTGTQYF.

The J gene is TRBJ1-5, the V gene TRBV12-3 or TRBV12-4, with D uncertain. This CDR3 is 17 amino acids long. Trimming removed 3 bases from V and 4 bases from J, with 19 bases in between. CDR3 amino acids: CASSFAGRIGLNQPQHF. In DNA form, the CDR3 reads TGTGCCAGCAGTTTTGCGGGGAGGATAGGCTTGAATCAGCCCCAGCATTTT.

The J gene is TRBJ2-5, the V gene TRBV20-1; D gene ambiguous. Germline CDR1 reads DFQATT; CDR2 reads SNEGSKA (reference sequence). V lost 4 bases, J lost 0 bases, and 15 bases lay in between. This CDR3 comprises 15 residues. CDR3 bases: TGCAGTGCTATTGGCGGCAATTCGTACCAAGAGACCCAGTACTTC. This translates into CSAIGGNSYQETQYF.

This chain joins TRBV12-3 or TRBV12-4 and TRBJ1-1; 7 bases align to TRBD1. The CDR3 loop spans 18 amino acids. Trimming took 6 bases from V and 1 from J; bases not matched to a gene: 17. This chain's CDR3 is CASSRNRGLGFRNTEAFF. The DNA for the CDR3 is TGTGCCAGCAGCCGTAACAGGGGACTAGGATTCCGGAACACTGAAGCTTTCTTT.

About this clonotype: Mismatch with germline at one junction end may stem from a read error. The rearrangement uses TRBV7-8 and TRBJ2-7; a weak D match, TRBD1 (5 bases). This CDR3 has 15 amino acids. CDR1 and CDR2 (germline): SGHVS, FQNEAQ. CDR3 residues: CANSLGPGPSYEQYF. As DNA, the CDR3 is TGTGCCAACAGCTTAGGTCCAGGGCCCTCTTACGAGCAGTACTTC. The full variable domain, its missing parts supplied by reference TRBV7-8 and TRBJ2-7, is GAGVSQSPRYKVAKRGQDVALRCDPISGHVSLFWYQQALGQGPEFLTYFQNEAQLDKSGLPSDRFFAERPEGSVSTLKIQRTQQEDSAVYLCANSLGPGPSYEQYFGPGTRLTVT.

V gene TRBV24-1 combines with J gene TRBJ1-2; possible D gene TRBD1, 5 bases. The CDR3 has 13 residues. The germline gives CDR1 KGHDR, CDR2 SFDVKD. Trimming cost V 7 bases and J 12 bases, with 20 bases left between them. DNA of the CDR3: TGTGCCACCAGCCTGACCGGGACGGAGGGCCACACCTTC. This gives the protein CATSLTGTEGHTF.

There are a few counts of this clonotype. Here the CDR3 DNA reads TGCAGTGCTCCTCATCGGTCTATCACAGATACGCAGTATTTT. Translated: CSAPHRSITDTQYF. This sequence joins TRBV20-1 and TRBJ2-3; D uncertain. The CDR3 loop spans 14 amino acids. From germline, CDR1 is DFQATT and CDR2 SNEGSKA (reference sequence). V lost 5 bases, J lost 2 bases, and 14 bases lay in between.

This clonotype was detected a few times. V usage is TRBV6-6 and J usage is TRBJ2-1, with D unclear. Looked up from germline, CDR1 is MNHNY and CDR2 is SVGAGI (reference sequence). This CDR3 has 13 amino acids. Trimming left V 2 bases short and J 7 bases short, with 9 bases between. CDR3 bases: TGTGCCAGCAGTTACCCTCCCGGTAATGAGCAGTTCTTC. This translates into CASSYPPGNEQFF.